Listed below are T cell receptor beta chains from one sample, sequenced in a study of blood T cell repertoires in COVID-19. Produced via immunoSEQ multiplex PCR; TCRdb's table is partial and in-frame only. The sample lists 310,000 or so clones, approximately 86% seen once, with around 8.9% in the top ten. Sequenced sample: PBMCs or T cells enriched from blood (not recorded which). The receptor source for this set is a young woman who had recovered from COVID-19. The CDR3 runs from the conserved cysteine through the conserved F or W. The D gene is left open where the match is weak. Clone size is stated in some rows and not others, as once, few, many or a class when expanded.

j_call	v_call	clone_size	d_call	cdr3_nt	cdr3_aa
TRBJ2-7	TRBV11-2	-	TRBD2	TGTGCCAGCAGCTTAGTAACTAGCGGGATGGGCGAGCAGTACTTC	CASSLVTSGMGEQYF
TRBJ2-2	TRBV7-3	-	-	TGTGCCAGCAGCCCCCGACTAGGCGACACCGGGGAGCTGTTTTTT	CASSPRLGDTGELFF
TRBJ1-6	TRBV14	-	-	TGTGCCAGCAGCCAAGGTGTAGATTCACCCCTCCACTTT	CASSQGVDSPLHF
TRBJ2-7	TRBV18	-	TRBD2	TGTGCCAGCTCATCGGGACTAGCGGGAGGGGCCTACGAGCAGTACTTC	CASSSGLAGGAYEQYF
TRBJ2-3	TRBV9	few	TRBD2	TGTGCCAGCAGCTTCAGTCGGGGGGTCGCAGATACGCAGTATTTT	CASSFSRGVADTQYF
TRBJ2-1	TRBV4-2	-	-	TGTGCCAGCAGCCAAGAGGCTGAGCAGTTCTTC	CASSQEAEQFF
TRBJ2-2	TRBV4-2	-	TRBD2	TGTGCCAGCAGCCAAGGTAGCGGGGAACGGACCGGGGAGCTGTTTTTT	CASSQGSGERTGELFF
TRBJ1-6	TRBV15	-	-	TGTGCCACCAGCAGAGGGTCAGATAATTCACCCCTCCACTTT	CATSRGSDNSPLHF
TRBJ2-1	TRBV3-1/TRBV3-2	-	TRBD2	TGTGCCAGCAGCCAAGAGGTGGGACTAGCTTGTGAGCAGTTCTTC	CASSQEVGLACEQFF
TRBJ1-1	TRBV7-8	-	-	TGTGCCAGCAGCTTAGCGGAGGGACTGAACACTGAAGCTTTCTTT	CASSLAEGLNTEAFF
TRBJ2-5	TRBV12-3/TRBV12-4	-	-	TGTGCCAGCAGTTTCATGAGGCAAGAGACCCAGTACTTC	CASSFMRQETQYF
TRBJ2-1	TRBV24-1	-	TRBD1	TGTGCCACCAGTGACAACGGACAGGGCTCCTACAATGAGCAGTTCTTC	CATSDNGQGSYNEQFF
TRBJ1-5	TRBV2	-	-	TGTGCCAGCATGATGGGAGGGCAGCCCCAGCATTTT	CASMMGGQPQHF
TRBJ1-1	TRBV24-1	once	-	TGTGCCACCAGTACGGGAGTTGAAGCTTTCTTT	CATSTGVEAFF
TRBJ1-1	TRBV6-5	-	-	TGTGCCAGCAGTTACTTGGGACTTCAGAACACTGAAGCTTTCTTT	CASSYLGLQNTEAFF
TRBJ1-1	TRBV7-9	-	-	TGTGCCAGCAGCGTGGGACAAGACACTGAAGCTTTCTTT	CASSVGQDTEAFF
TRBJ2-5	TRBV9	-	TRBD1	TGTGCCAGCACCTCCGGGACAGGGCTTGTGGAGACCCAGTACTTC	CASTSGTGLVETQYF
TRBJ2-1	TRBV7-3	medium-sized	-	TGTGCCAGCAGCCGGTCTAGCGCTAGCTCCTACAATGAGCAGTTCTTC	CASSRSSASSYNEQFF
TRBJ2-1	TRBV3-1/TRBV3-2	-	-	TGTGCCAGCAGCTATGGAACTACTCACAATGAGCAGTTCTTC	CASSYGTTHNEQFF
TRBJ2-7	TRBV27	-	TRBD1	TGTGCCAGCAGTCCAACAGGGGCGGCCTACGAGCAGTACTTC	CASSPTGAAYEQYF
TRBJ1-5	TRBV28	-	-	TGTGCCAGCAGTTCAATACCCCTGACAGTATCCCAGCATTTT	CASSSIPLTVSQHF
TRBJ1-2	TRBV5-1	-	-	TGCGCCAGCAGCCACCCGGACAGCCGCTATGGCTACACCTTC	CASSHPDSRYGYTF
TRBJ1-2	TRBV18	-	-	TGTGCCAGCTCACCAGGAACGTTGGACTCCTACACCTTC	CASSPGTLDSYTF
TRBJ2-1	TRBV7-3	-	-	TGTGCCAGCAGCTTAGGGCACCCCTACAATGAGCAGTTCTTC	CASSLGHPYNEQFF
TRBJ2-1	TRBV9	once	-	TGTGCCAGCAGCGTAGGGACAGACAGCTACAATGAGCAGTTCTTC	CASSVGTDSYNEQFF
TRBJ2-4	TRBV11-2	-	-	TGTGCCAGCAGCTTAGATCGGGTGGAAAACATTCAGTACTTC	CASSLDRVENIQYF
TRBJ2-7	TRBV18	-	TRBD2	TGTGCCAGCTCCCCCGGGGTAGCGGGGGTCTACGAGCAGTACTTC	CASSPGVAGVYEQYF
TRBJ2-1	TRBV3-1/TRBV3-2	-	-	TGTGCCAGCAGCCCAAACCCCTTCCTAGCGCCCGGCAGGAGTGAGCAGTTCTTC	CASSPNPFLAPGRSEQFF
TRBJ2-7	TRBV7-3	-	TRBD2	TGTGCCAGCAGCCCAGGACTAGGAGGAGATGAGCAGTACTTC	CASSPGLGGDEQYF